Below, 20 T cell receptor beta chains from the same sample are listed, as sequenced in a study of blood T cell repertoires in COVID-19. Only in-frame clones appear in the TCRdb table, and some are missing; sequencing was by immunoSEQ multiplex PCR. This table holds tens of thousands of clones, around 75% found once. Sample: peripheral blood. These receptors were collected from a human donor in a cohort sampled during active COVID-19.

The chain is built from TRBV7-2 and TRBJ1-1; 10 positions agree with TRBD1. CDR1 is SGHTA and CDR2 is FQGNSA in the germline V gene. The CDR3 contains 15 residues. The V gene end was trimmed by 5 bases and the J gene end by 6 bases; junction bases not matched to a gene: 9. The CDR3 nucleotides read TGTGCCAGCAGCATAAGACAGGGGGCGCAATCTGAAGCTTTCTTT. It translates to CASSIRQGAQSEAFF.

The chain has TRBV5-1 and TRBJ2-2, with 7 bases aligning to TRBD1. The germline CDR1 and CDR2 sequences are SGHRS and YFSETQ. V dropped 4 bases and J dropped 3; count of bases not matched to a gene: 21. This CDR3 has 20 residues. CDR3 region: CASSRTRIRQGPSDTGELFF. The CDR3 DNA reads as TGCGCCAGCAGCCGTACGAGGATACGACAGGGTCCCAGCGACACCGGGGAGCTGTTTTTT.

The CDR3 loop reads CASSEEISSVYSGANVLTF. For the CDR3, the DNA is TGTGCCAGCAGTGAAGAGATCTCGTCAGTGTACTCTGGGGCCAACGTCCTGACTTTC. The J gene is TRBJ2-6, the V gene TRBV6-1; D gene unclear. CDR1 is MNHNS and CDR2 is SASEGT in the germline V gene. V was clipped by 1 base and J by 0 bases, with 16 bases between them. The CDR3 covers 19 residues.

The chain links TRBV7-2 to TRBJ1-2; a weak D match, TRBD1 (5 bases). Germline V gene lookup returns CDR1 SGHTA and CDR2 FQGNSA. The CDR3 sequence is 15 residues long. V dropped 2 bases and J dropped 3 bases, with 13 bases sitting between them. In DNA form, the CDR3 reads TGTGCCAGCAGCTTACGCGGGGCTGGAGACTATGGCTACACCTTC. This encodes CASSLRGAGDYGYTF.

The V call is TRBV5-4, the J call TRBJ2-1; D is uncertain. The CDR3 has 10 residues. The V end lost 0 bases, the J end lost 14 bases, and 6 bases lay between the germline ends. The germline V gene has CDR1 SGHNT and CDR2 YYREEE (reference sequence). The CDR3 nucleotides read TGTGCCAGCAGCTTGGTCTCTAAGTTCTTC. Translated, it gives CASSLVSKFF.

The chain joins TRBV27 to TRBJ2-1; 7 bases line up with TRBD2. V lost 6 bases, J lost 0 bases, and 5 bases stayed unmatched. The CDR3 contains 15 residues. Germline V gene data show CDR1 as MNHEY and CDR2 as SMNVEV (reference sequence). Written as DNA, the CDR3 is TGTGCCAGCAGGAAAGCGGGGAGCTCCTACAATGAGCAGTTCTTC. Protein sequence: CASRKAGSSYNEQFF.

This clone has more than one count but fewer than ten. The chain employs TRBV24-1 and TRBJ2-1, with TRBD2 matching 9 bases. After removal of 3 bases from V and 8 bases from J, the junction contained 10 bases not matched to a gene. The CDR3 consists of 16 residues. CDR1 KGHDR and CDR2 SFDVKD come from the germline V gene. CDR3: CATSDGSSGSTDEQFF. The CDR3 bases are TGTGCCACCAGTGATGGGAGTAGCGGGAGTACCGATGAGCAGTTCTTC.

The table lists this clone with a few counts. V and J are TRBV28 and TRBJ2-7; D is unclear. Germline assignment: CDR1 MDHEN and CDR2 SYDVKM. Between the trimmed V and J ends, which lost 4 bases and 4 bases, there was a span of 5 bases. The CDR3 contains 11 residues. The CDR3 spells CASSSEYEQYF. The CDR3 DNA sequence: TGTGCCAGCAGTTCTGAGTACGAGCAGTACTTC.

This chain connects TRBV5-1 to TRBJ2-1; D is possibly TRBD2 (6 bases). Germline CDR1 reads SGHRS; CDR2 reads YFSETQ. This CDR3 contains 13 residues. Trimming removed 2 bases at V and 6 bases at J, with 9 bases between. The CDR3 is CASSFETSNEQFF. CDR3 in DNA: TGCGCCAGCAGCTTTGAGACTAGCAATGAGCAGTTCTTC.

This clone was detected a few times. V and J are TRBV21-1 and TRBJ2-7; the listed D gene, TRBD2, was not tested against the DNA. TRBV21-1 counts as a pseudogene. This CDR3 spans 14 amino acids. CDR3 DNA: TGTGCCAGCAGAAGGTGGGGGGGTCAGGACGAGCAGTACTTC. Translation gives CASRRWGGQDEQYF.

This sequence joins TRBV11-3 and TRBJ2-1; D is ambiguous. Germline V gives CDR1 SGHNT, CDR2 YENEEA. Trimming left V 2 bases short and J 2 bases short, with 10 bases between. The CDR3 length is 15 residues. This CDR3 reads CASSLIAQPYNEQFF. The CDR3 DNA follows: TGTGCCAGCAGCTTAATAGCACAACCCTACAATGAGCAGTTCTTC.

The chain has TRBV3-1 (or the pseudogene TRBV3-2) and TRBJ2-3; perhaps TRBD1 as D (7 bases). Per germline, CDR1 LGHDT and CDR2 YNNKEL (reference sequence). The CDR3 runs 16 residues. Trimming stripped 4 bases from V and 0 bases from J, with 14 bases between. The CDR3 reads CASSRRGASSTDTQYF. The DNA for the CDR3 is TGTGCCAGCAGCCGCAGGGGGGCTTCTAGCACAGATACGCAGTATTTT.

The CDR3 nucleotides are TGCGCCAGCAGCTTGGGGCAGGGGGCTTCCTCACCCCTCCACTTT. Translating it yields CASSLGQGASSPLHF. The V and J genes are TRBV5-1 and TRBJ1-6; 8 positions match TRBD1. Germline lookup yields CDR1 SGHRS and CDR2 YFSETQ. Trimming cost V 0 bases and J 10 bases; bases outside gene matches: 6. The CDR3 totals 15 residues.

The rearrangement joins TRBV30 to TRBJ2-5; no reliable D call. The V and J ends lost 0 bases and 5 bases respectively, with 7 bases between them. The CDR3 runs 12 residues. Germline assignment: CDR1 GTSNPN and CDR2 SVGIG (reference sequence). Here the CDR3 reads CAWSVLGETQYF. CDR3 nucleotide sequence: TGTGCCTGGAGTGTCCTCGGTGAGACCCAGTACTTC.

This chain uses TRBV15 with TRBJ2-3; the D is unclear. CDR3 length: 15 residues. Germline CDR1 LNHNV, CDR2 YYDKDF (reference sequence). V was trimmed by 0 bases and J by 3 bases, leaving 10 bases between them. CDR3 sequence reads: CATSRDPQPTDTQYF. In DNA, the CDR3 is TGTGCCACCAGCAGAGATCCACAGCCAACAGATACGCAGTATTTT.

This chain connects TRBV6-5 to TRBJ2-7; maybe TRBD2 (5 bases). The germline CDR1 and CDR2 sequences are MNHEY and SVGAGI. The ends were cut back, 3 bases at V and 4 bases at J, with 13 bases in the middle. The CDR3 extends over 14 amino acids. CDR3 bases: TGTGCCAGCAGTTATTCTGAGAGCGGTTACGAGCAGTACTTC. Amino acids: CASSYSESGYEQYF.

This clone was seen a single time. The rearrangement links TRBV6-2 or TRBV6-3 to TRBJ1-1, with D uncertain. This CDR3 is built from 12 residues. The V gene lost 2 bases and the J gene lost 7 bases, with 8 bases spanning the gap. In germline, CDR1 is MNHEY, CDR2 SVGEGT. In DNA, the CDR3 is TGTGCCAGCAGTTACCCCAGACTTGAAGCTTTCTTT. Translated: CASSYPRLEAFF.

This chain connects TRBV24-1 to TRBJ2-3; 10 positions agree with TRBD2. The trim removed 4 bases at V and 4 bases at J, leaving 7 bases unmatched. The CDR3 extends over 16 amino acids. Germline lookup yields CDR1 KGHDR and CDR2 SFDVKD. CDR3 protein: CATSDQAGGPPDTQYF. CDR3 bases: TGTGCCACCAGTGACCAAGCGGGAGGGCCCCCAGATACGCAGTATTTT.

This chain uses TRBV9 with TRBJ2-7; tentatively, D is TRBD2 (5 bases). CDR1 is SGDLS and CDR2 is YYNGEE in the germline V gene. With 2 bases removed from V and 0 bases from J, the gap between germline ends came to 9 bases. CDR3 length: 14 amino acids. CDR3 nucleotides: TGTGCCAGCAGCGTCGACGGGGACTCCTACGAGCAGTACTTC. Translation gives CASSVDGDSYEQYF.

This clone was recorded once. The same CDR3 is also encoded by other DNA sequences in this sample. The V gene is TRBV18, the J gene TRBJ2-7, with 7 bases lining up with TRBD1. The CDR3 covers 15 residues. The germline CDR1 and CDR2 sequences are KGHSH and LQKENI. With 3 bases clipped from V and 0 bases from J, the junction kept 5 bases outside the gene matches. CDR3 DNA sequence: TGTGCCAGCTCACCCCCGACAGGGACCTCCTACGAGCAGTACTTC. Translation: CASSPPTGTSYEQYF.